The 17 T cell receptor beta chains in this list originate from one sample, sequenced in a study of T cell responses to AZD1222 COVID-19 vaccine. Here immunoSEQ multiplex PCR was the method, and the copy in TCRdb shows in-frame clones only, minus some. Of over 150,000 clones listed, 94% were seen once; the top ten hold 1.5% to 2%. This specimen was peripheral blood, taken 28 days after the second AZD1222 dose. The receptors stem from an adult who received the AZD1222 COVID-19 vaccine.

This clone was recorded only once. The chain links TRBV28 to TRBJ2-7, with D uncertain. The CDR3 contains 13 residues. V was shortened by 5 bases and J by 3 bases, with 11 bases between the two germline ends. CDR1 is MDHEN and CDR2 is SYDVKM in the germline V gene. CDR3 residues: CASSGATGYEQYF. The CDR3, as DNA: TGTGCCAGCAGTGGAGCGACTGGCTACGAGCAGTACTTC.

This sequence joins TRBV4-2 and TRBJ2-5; 10 nucleotides match TRBD2. CDR1 is LGHNA and CDR2 is YNFKEQ in the germline V gene. There are 17 residues in the CDR3. Unmatched junction bases numbered 9, after V lost 0 bases and J lost 5 bases. CDR3 nucleotide sequence: TGTGCCAGCAGCCAAGATCAAGCGGGAGGGCATAGGGAGACCCAGTACTTC. It yields the protein CASSQDQAGGHRETQYF.

The CDR3 spells CASRHGTSGNQISTDTQYF. In DNA form, the CDR3 reads TGCGCCAGCCGCCACGGGACTAGCGGGAATCAAATTAGCACAGATACGCAGTATTTT. J is TRBJ2-3 and V is TRBV5-1; TRBD2 aligns across 13 bases. The trim removed 7 bases at V and 0 bases at J, leaving 14 bases unmatched. Germline lookup yields CDR1 SGHRS and CDR2 YFSETQ. CDR3 size: 19 residues.

In DNA form, the CDR3 reads TGCGCCAGCAGCTCTGACGGGACAGGGGGGAGAAAAAAACTGTTTTTT. Translating gives CASSSDGTGGRKKLFF. This sequence joins TRBV5-1 and TRBJ1-4; 11 bases line up with TRBD1. Germline V gives CDR1 SGHRS, CDR2 YFSETQ. The V and J ends lost 3 bases and 9 bases, in that order; junction bases with no gene match: 10. The CDR3 sequence is 16 residues long. Supplemented by reference TRBV5-1 and TRBJ1-4, the full variable domain reads KAGVTQTPRYLIKTRGQQVTLSCSPISGHRSVSWYQQTPGQGLQFLFEYFSETQRNKGNFPGRFSGRQFSNSRSEMNVSTLELGDSALYLCASSSDGTGGRKKLFFGSGTQLSVL.

The V gene is TRBV5-6, the J gene TRBJ2-7; D perhaps matches TRBD1 (6 bases). The CDR3 has 15 residues. The V gene's germline CDR1 is SGHDT and CDR2 YYEEEE. V was clipped by 0 bases and J by 3 bases, with 13 bases between them. CDR3: CASSLGGQGIYEQYF. For the CDR3, the DNA is TGTGCCAGCAGCTTGGGAGGGCAGGGGATCTACGAGCAGTACTTC. Looking up the rest from reference TRBV5-6 and TRBJ2-7 gives the full variable domain: DAGVTQSPTHLIKTRGQQVTLRCSPKSGHDTVSWYQQALGQGPQFIFQYYEEEERQRGNFPDRFSGHQFPNYSSELNVNALLLGDSALYLCASSLGGQGIYEQYFGPGTRLTVT.

The rearrangement links TRBV27 to TRBJ1-2, with TRBD1 identical over 9 bases. Germline V gene lookup returns CDR1 MNHEY and CDR2 SMNVEV (reference sequence). J lost 5 bases, V lost 5 bases, and 3 bases had no gene match. There are 13 residues in the CDR3. The CDR3 nucleotides are TGTGCCAGCAGTCCTGGGACAGGGTATGGCTACACCTTC. Encoded protein: CASSPGTGYGYTF.

The rearrangement uses TRBV3-1 (or the pseudogene TRBV3-2) and TRBJ1-1; D is unresolved. The germline V gene has CDR1 LGHDT and CDR2 YNNKEL (reference sequence). This CDR3 contains 13 residues. V was trimmed by 1 base and J by 11 bases, leaving 14 bases between them. CDR3 loop: CASSQVTYKEAFF. DNA of the CDR3: TGTGCCAGCAGCCAAGTAACTTATAAGGAGGCTTTCTTT.

This chain uses TRBV6-5 with TRBJ1-2, with a weak D call TRBD1 (5 bases). V was shortened by 0 bases and J by 4 bases, with 9 bases between the two germline ends. The CDR3 extends over 14 amino acids. Germline CDR1 reads MNHEY; CDR2 reads SVGAGI. The CDR3 DNA reads TGTGCCAGCAGTTACTCAGGGGAAGGCTATGGCTACACCTTC. Its translation is CASSYSGEGYGYTF.

This clone was recorded only once. Here the CDR3 reads CASSQNVGQPRARSNQPQHF. CDR3 nucleotide sequence: TGCGCCAGCAGCCAGAACGTCGGACAGCCGCGCGCCCGTAGCAATCAGCCCCAGCATTTT. The chain carries TRBV4-1 and TRBJ1-5; a weak D match, TRBD1 (6 bases). CDR1 is MGHRA, CDR2 YSYEKL, per germline. This CDR3 region has 20 residues. The V gene lost 3 bases and the J gene lost 0 bases, with 24 bases spanning the gap.

The chain carries TRBV14 and TRBJ2-6; D is uncertain. V was trimmed by 5 bases and J by 0 bases, leaving 11 bases between them. The CDR3 covers 16 residues. Germline-derived CDR1 and CDR2 are SGHDN and FVKESK. The DNA for the CDR3 is TGTGCCAGCAGCTCCTCGGGCGTCTCTGGGGCCAACGTCCTGACTTTC. Amino acids: CASSSSGVSGANVLTF. The variable domain in full, with the rest retrieved from reference TRBV14 and TRBJ2-6, is EAGVTQFPSHSVIEKGQTVTLRCDPISGHDNLYWYRRVMGKEIKFLLHFVKESKQDESGMPNNRFLAERTGGTYSTLKVQPAELEDSGVYFCASSSSGVSGANVLTFGAGSRLTVL.

The J gene is TRBJ1-1, the V gene TRBV3-1 (or the pseudogene TRBV3-2); the D gene is possibly TRBD1 (6 bases). CDR1 is LGHDT, CDR2 YNNKEL, per germline (reference sequence). There are 15 residues in the CDR3. The V end lost 0 bases, the J end lost 4 bases, and 12 bases lay between the germline ends. Written as DNA, the CDR3 is TGTGCCAGCAGCCAAGATCCGGGGGCGATCACTGAAGCTTTCTTT. Translation: CASSQDPGAITEAFF.

In DNA, the CDR3 is TGTGCCACCAGGAGCTCCTATAATTCACCCCTCCACTTT. It translates to CATRSSYNSPLHF. The chain combines TRBV27 with TRBJ1-6; D gene unclear. Germline V gives CDR1 MNHEY, CDR2 SMNVEV (reference sequence). The CDR3 has 13 residues. Trimming shortened V by 10 bases and J by 0 bases, and 7 bases separated the two germline ends.

This clone was picked up one time. The chain links TRBV10-3 to TRBJ2-1; 7 nucleotides line up with TRBD2. Germline V lookup: CDR1 ENHRY, CDR2 SYGVKD. This CDR3 has 15 residues. After removal of 2 bases from V and 5 bases from J, the junction contained 6 bases not matched to a gene. Here the CDR3 DNA reads TGTGCCATCAGTGAGACATTAGCGGGCAACAATGAGCAGTTCTTC. This encodes CAISETLAGNNEQFF.

The J gene is TRBJ1-2, the V gene TRBV5-1; 7 bases map to TRBD1. The ends lost 4 bases at V and 0 bases at J; junction bases unmatched: 3. The CDR3 length is 14 residues. Germline CDR1 reads SGHRS; CDR2 reads YFSETQ. This CDR3 reads CASSATGTNYGYTF. CDR3 sequence (DNA): TGCGCCAGCAGCGCGACAGGGACTAACTATGGCTACACCTTC.

The J gene is TRBJ2-3, the V gene TRBV29-1; 7 bases fit TRBD2. CDR1 is SQVTM and CDR2 is ANQGSEA in the germline V gene. This CDR3 contains 15 residues. V dropped 8 bases and J dropped 1; count of bases not matched to a gene: 12. The CDR3 DNA reads as TGCAGCTCCCGACGGGCGGGGGTTGGCACAGATACGCAGTATTTT. This gives the protein CSSRRAGVGTDTQYF.

The chain links TRBV7-9 to TRBJ1-1; D gene ambiguous. Trimming removed 3 bases from V and 11 bases from J, with 13 bases in between. Per the germline V gene, CDR1 is SEHNR and CDR2 is FQNEAQ (reference sequence). This CDR3 contains 12 residues. This CDR3 reads CASSLSGYVAFF. The CDR3, as DNA: TGTGCCAGCAGCTTGAGCGGGTACGTGGCTTTCTTT.

Written as DNA, the CDR3 is TGTGCCAGCATCCATTTAATTGGGATTGAGCAGTTCTTC. It codes for CASIHLIGIEQFF. V is TRBV7-9 and J is TRBJ2-1; D call uncertain. V was pared by 7 bases and J by 9 bases, with 16 bases between. This CDR3 spans 13 amino acids. CDR1 and CDR2 from the germline V gene are SEHNR and FQNEAQ (reference sequence).